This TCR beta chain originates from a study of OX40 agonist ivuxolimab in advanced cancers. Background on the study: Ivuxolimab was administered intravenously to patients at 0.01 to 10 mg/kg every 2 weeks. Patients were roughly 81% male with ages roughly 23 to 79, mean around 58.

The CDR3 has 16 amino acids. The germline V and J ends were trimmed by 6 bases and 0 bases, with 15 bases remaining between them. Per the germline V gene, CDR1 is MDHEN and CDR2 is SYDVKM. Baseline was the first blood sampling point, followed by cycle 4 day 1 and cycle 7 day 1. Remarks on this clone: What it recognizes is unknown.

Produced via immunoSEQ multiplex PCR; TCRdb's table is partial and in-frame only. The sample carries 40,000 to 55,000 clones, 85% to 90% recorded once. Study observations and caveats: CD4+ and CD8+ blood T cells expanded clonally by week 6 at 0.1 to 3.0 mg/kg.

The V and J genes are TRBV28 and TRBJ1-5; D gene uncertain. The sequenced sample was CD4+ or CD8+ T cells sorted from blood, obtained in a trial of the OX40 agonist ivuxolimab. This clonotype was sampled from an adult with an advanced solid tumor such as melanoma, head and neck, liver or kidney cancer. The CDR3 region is CASRGGSDFSNQPQHF. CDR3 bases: TGTGCCAGCAGAGGAGGGAGTGATTTTAGCAATCAGCCCCAGCATTTT. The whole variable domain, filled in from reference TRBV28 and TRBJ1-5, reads DVKVTQSSRYLVKRTGEKVFLECVQDMDHENMFWYRQDPGLGLRLIYFSYDVKMKEKGDIPEGYSVSREKKERFSLILESASTNQTSMYLCASRGGSDFSNQPQHFGDGTRLSIL.